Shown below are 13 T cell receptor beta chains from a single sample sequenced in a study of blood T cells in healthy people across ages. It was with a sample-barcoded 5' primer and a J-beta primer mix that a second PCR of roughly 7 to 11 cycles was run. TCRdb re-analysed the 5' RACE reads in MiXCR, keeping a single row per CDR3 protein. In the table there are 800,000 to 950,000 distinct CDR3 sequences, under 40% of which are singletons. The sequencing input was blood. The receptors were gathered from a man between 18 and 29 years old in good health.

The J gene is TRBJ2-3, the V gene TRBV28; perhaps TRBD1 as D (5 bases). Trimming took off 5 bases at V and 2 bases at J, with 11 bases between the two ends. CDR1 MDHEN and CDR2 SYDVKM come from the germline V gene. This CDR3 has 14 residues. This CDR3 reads CASSGYGATDTQYF. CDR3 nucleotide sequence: TGTGCCAGCAGTGGTTATGGGGCCACAGATACGCAGTATTTT.

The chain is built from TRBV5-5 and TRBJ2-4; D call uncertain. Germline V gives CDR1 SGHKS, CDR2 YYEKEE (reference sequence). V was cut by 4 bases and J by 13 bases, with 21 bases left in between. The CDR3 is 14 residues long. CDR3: CASSLTTVPDEQYF. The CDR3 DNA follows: TGTGCCAGCAGCCTTACTACTGTACCCGATGAGCAGTACTTC.

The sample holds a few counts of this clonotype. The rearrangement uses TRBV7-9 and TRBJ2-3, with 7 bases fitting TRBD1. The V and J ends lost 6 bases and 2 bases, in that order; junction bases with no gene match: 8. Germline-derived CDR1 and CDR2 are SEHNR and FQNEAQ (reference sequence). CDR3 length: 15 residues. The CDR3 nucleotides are TGTGCCAGCAGACAGGGGACGACCCACACAGATACGCAGTATTTT. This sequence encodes CASRQGTTHTDTQYF. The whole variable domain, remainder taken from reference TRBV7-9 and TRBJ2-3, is DTGVSQNPRHKITKRGQNVTFRCDPISEHNRLYWYRQTLGQGPEFLTYFQNEAQLEKSRLLSDRFSAERPKGSFSTLEIQRTEQGDSAMYLCASRQGTTHTDTQYFGPGTRLTVL.

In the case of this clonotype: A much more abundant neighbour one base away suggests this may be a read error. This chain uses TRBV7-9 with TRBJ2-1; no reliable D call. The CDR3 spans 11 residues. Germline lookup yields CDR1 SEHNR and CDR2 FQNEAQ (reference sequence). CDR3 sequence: CAGSYSFEQFF. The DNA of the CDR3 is TGTGCCGGCAGCTATAGTTTTGAGCAGTTCTTC.

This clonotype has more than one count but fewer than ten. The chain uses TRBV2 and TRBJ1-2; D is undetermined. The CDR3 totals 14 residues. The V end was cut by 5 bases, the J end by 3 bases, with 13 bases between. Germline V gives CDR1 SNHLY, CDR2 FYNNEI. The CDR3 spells CASSPGPLDYGYTF. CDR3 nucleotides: TGTGCCAGCAGTCCAGGACCCTTGGACTATGGCTACACCTTC. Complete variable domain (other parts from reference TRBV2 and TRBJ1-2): EPEVTQTPSHQVTQMGQEVILRCVPISNHLYFYWYRQILGQKVEFLVSFYNNEISEKSEIFDDQFSVERPDGSNFTLKIRSTKLEDSAMYFCASSPGPLDYGYTFGSGTRLTVV.

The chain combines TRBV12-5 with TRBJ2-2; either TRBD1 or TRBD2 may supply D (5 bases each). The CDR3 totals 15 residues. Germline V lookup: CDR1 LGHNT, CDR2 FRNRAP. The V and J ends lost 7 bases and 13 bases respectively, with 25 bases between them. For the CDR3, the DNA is TGTGCTAGTGACACAAGGGACGAGAACCGAGGAAGGCTGTTTTTT. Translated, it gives CASDTRDENRGRLFF.

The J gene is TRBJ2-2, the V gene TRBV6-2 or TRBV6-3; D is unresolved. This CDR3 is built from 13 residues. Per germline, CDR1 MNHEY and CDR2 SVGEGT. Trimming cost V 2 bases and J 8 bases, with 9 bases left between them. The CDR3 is CASSYNRAGELFF. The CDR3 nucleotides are TGTGCCAGCAGTTACAATAGGGCGGGGGAGCTGTTTTTT.

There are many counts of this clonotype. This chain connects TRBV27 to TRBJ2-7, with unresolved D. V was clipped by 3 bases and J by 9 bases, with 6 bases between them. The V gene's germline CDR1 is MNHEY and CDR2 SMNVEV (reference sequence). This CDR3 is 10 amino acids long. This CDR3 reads CASSFLGQYF. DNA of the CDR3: TGTGCCAGCAGTTTCCTGGGGCAGTACTTC.

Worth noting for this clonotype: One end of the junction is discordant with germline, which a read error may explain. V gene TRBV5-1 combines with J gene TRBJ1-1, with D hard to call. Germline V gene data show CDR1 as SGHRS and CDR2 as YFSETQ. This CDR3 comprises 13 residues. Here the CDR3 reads CASSLDPAPEAFF. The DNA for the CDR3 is TGCGCCAGCAGCTTGGATCCAGCCCCTGAGGCTTTCTTT.

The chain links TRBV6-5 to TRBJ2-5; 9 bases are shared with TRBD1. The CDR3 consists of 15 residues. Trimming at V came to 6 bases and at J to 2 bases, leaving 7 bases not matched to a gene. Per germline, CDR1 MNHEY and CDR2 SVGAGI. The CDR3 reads CASRDAGQGQETQYF. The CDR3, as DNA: TGTGCCAGCAGGGACGCGGGACAGGGTCAAGAGACCCAGTACTTC.

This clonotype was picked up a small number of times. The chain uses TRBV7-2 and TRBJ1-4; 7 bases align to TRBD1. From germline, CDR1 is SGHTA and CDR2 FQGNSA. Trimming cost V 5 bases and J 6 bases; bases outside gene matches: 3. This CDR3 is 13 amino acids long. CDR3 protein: CASSPQGDEKLFF. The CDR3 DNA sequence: TGTGCCAGCAGCCCCCAGGGGGATGAAAAACTGTTTTTT.

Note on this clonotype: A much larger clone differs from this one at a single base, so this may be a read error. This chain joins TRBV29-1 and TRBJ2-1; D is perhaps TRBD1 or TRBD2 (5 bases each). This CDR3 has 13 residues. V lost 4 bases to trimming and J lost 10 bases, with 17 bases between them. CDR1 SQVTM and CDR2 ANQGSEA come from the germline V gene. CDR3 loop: CSVVGTGRYEQFF. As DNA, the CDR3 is TGCAGCGTTGTCGGGACCGGACGGTACGAGCAGTTCTTC.

This CDR3 reads CSATPQETQYF. DNA of the CDR3: TGCAGTGCCACCCCGCAGGAGACCCAGTACTTC. The J gene is TRBJ2-5, the V gene TRBV20-1, with D hard to call. The CDR3 is 11 amino acids. Between the trimmed V and J ends, which lost 6 bases and 5 bases, there was a span of 10 bases. Germline V CDR1 and CDR2: DFQATT, SNEGSKA (reference sequence).